Listed below are T cell receptor beta chains from one sample, sequenced in a study of naive and memory T cell subsets. TCRdb used MiXCR to reprocess the UMI-ligation and nested PCR reads, holding one entry per CDR3 protein. Found here are around 160,000 distinct CDR3 sequences, 22% of them singletons; the top ten hold 0.11%. Material for sequencing was naive CD4+ T cells from blood. The receptors were sampled from a human donor in good health. CDR3s include the opening cysteine and the closing phenylalanine or tryptophan. A D gene is named only where the DNA matches it firmly. Size is omitted from some rows. Given values are once, few, many or a class for expanded clones.

TRBJ1-3,NA,NA,TRBV20-1,CSARTAGNTIYF,TGCAGTGCTAGGACAGCCGGAAACACCATATATTTT
TRBJ2-1,TRBD2,NA,TRBV3-1,CASSPAGWTSGRAISYNEQFF,TGTGCCAGCAGCCCCGCCGGATGGACTAGCGGGAGGGCCATCTCCTACAATGAGCAGTTCTTC
TRBJ2-4,NA,few,TRBV5-1,CASSLTGTDKNIQYF,TGCGCCAGCAGCTTGACAGGGACGGACAAAAACATTCAGTACTTC
TRBJ2-7,TRBD2,few,TRBV20-1,CSAPSRGGTDYEQYF,TGCAGTGCTCCATCAAGGGGAGGGACGGACTACGAGCAGTACTTC
TRBJ2-7,TRBD1,NA,TRBV28,CATSSSGTGSYEQYF,TGTGCCACCAGCTCATCCGGGACAGGGTCCTACGAGCAGTACTTC
TRBJ2-3,NA,many,TRBV7-3,CASSLMWSTDTQYF,TGTGCCAGCAGCTTAATGTGGAGCACAGATACGCAGTATTTT
TRBJ2-7,TRBD1,many,TRBV2,CASSPDRDHEQYF,TGTGCCAGCAGTCCAGACAGGGATCACGAGCAGTACTTC
TRBJ2-3,TRBD2,NA,TRBV29-1,CSVPLAGVTDTQYF,TGCAGCGTGCCTCTAGCGGGAGTAACAGATACGCAGTATTTT
TRBJ2-1,NA,few,TRBV24-1,CATSDARPRNNEQFF,TGTGCCACCAGTGATGCCCGACCCCGAAACAATGAGCAGTTCTTC
TRBJ2-4,NA,few,TRBV4-1,CASSQDEVLQNIQYF,TGCGCCAGCAGCCAAGATGAGGTGCTCCAAAACATTCAGTACTTC
TRBJ2-1,TRBD2,NA,TRBV20-1,CSASGTSDNEQFF,TGCAGTGCCTCCGGGACTAGCGACAATGAGCAGTTCTTC
TRBJ2-7,TRBD1,NA,TRBV18,CASSPGQGATYEQYF,TGTGCCAGCTCACCCGGACAGGGGGCTACCTACGAGCAGTACTTC
TRBJ2-1,TRBD2,NA,TRBV20-1,CSARVIAGVGEQFF,TGCAGTGCTAGAGTAATAGCGGGAGTGGGTGAGCAGTTCTTC
TRBJ2-1,TRBD2,NA,TRBV3-1,CASSQSGTRGSEQFF,TGTGCCAGCAGCCAATCCGGGACTAGGGGGAGTGAGCAGTTCTTC
TRBJ2-3,NA,NA,TRBV9,CASSVENYPTDTQYF,TGTGCCAGCAGCGTAGAGAATTACCCCACAGATACGCAGTATTTT
TRBJ1-5,TRBD1,NA,TRBV20-1,CSARDAPGQGRRVRPQHF,TGCAGTGCTAGAGATGCCCCCGGACAGGGGCGCCGGGTAAGGCCCCAGCATTTT
TRBJ2-1,TRBD2,many,TRBV29-1,CSVGYSGRPYNEQFF,TGCAGCGTTGGTTATAGCGGGAGGCCCTACAATGAGCAGTTCTTC
TRBJ2-2,TRBD1,NA,TRBV20-1,CSAPDRVTTGELFF,TGCAGTGCCCCGGACAGGGTAACCACCGGGGAGCTGTTTTTT
TRBJ1-6,NA,few,TRBV6-1,CASSFRASYNSPLHF,TGTGCCAGCAGTTTCAGGGCCTCCTATAATTCACCCCTCCACTTT
TRBJ2-3,NA,few,TRBV12-3/TRBV12-4,CASSKEASRLTDTQYF,TGTGCCAGCAGCAAGGAGGCGTCGCGGCTCACAGATACGCAGTATTTT
TRBJ1-1,TRBD1,NA,TRBV12-3/TRBV12-4,CASSDRASNTEAFF,TGTGCCAGCAGTGACAGGGCTTCGAACACTGAAGCTTTCTTT
TRBJ1-1,NA,few,TRBV4-3,CASSQGRGITEAFF,TGCGCCAGCAGCCAAGGTAGGGGTATCACTGAAGCTTTCTTT
TRBJ2-7,NA,NA,TRBV28,CASSFFLVEQYF,TGTGCCAGCAGTTTTTTCCTTGTCGAGCAGTACTTC